This T cell receptor beta chain derives from a study of blood T cells in healthy people across ages. The wider study: When template switching was applied, about one barcoded beta molecule was captured per two T cells.

Study findings and constraints: Changes seen in expanded clonotypes were possibly confounded by donor CMV status left unknown.

CDR3 length equals 16 residues. The germline CDR1 and CDR2 sequences are MNHNS and SASEGT. The V gene lost 2 bases and the J gene lost 5 bases, with 16 bases spanning the gap. This clonotype was counted a few times. The antigen is not known. Every participating donor contributed 8 to 10 milliliters of peripheral blood through a draw. A second PCR, run for roughly 7 to 11 cycles, used a sample-barcoded 5' primer plus a J-beta primer mix. TCRdb fed the 5' RACE reads into MiXCR, producing one record per CDR3 protein. The sample shows 1,800,000 or so distinct CDR3 sequences, more than 35% of them seen only once.

V and J are TRBV6-1 and TRBJ2-1, with D possibly TRBD1 on 6 matching bases. Source material: blood. This sequence was found in a human donor in good health. The CDR3 DNA reads as TGTGCCAGCAGTGAAAGGGGGTATGGGGAGAACAATGAGCAGTTCTTC. Residues: CASSERGYGENNEQFF.